This T cell receptor (beta chain) was sequenced for a study of blood T cell repertoires in COVID-19. Study-wide context: Samples taken during acute and convalescent COVID-19 were collected in the United States, Italy and Spain. The cDNA or gDNA used as material had been derived from T cells, B-cell-depleted T cells, or PBMCs.

CDR1 and CDR2 from the germline V gene are SGHRS and YFSETQ. The CDR3 has 14 amino acids. V was clipped by 2 bases and J by 5 bases; unmatched bases: 6. Per the study methods: Scientists estimated how many nucleated cells there were by amplifying reference gene primers. The protocol was immunoSEQ multiplex PCR, while the TCRdb copy is restricted to in-frame clones and leaves out a portion. V and J calls and clone size follow that table, whereas D and trimming were derived from the DNA. Among 200,000 to 250,000 clones, around three quarters were seen once, and the ten largest hold around 5.4%. This TCR was sampled from a woman in her 70s with acute or convalescent COVID-19. V usage is TRBV5-1 and J usage is TRBJ2-7, with 8 bases lining up with TRBD2. The sequenced sample consisted of peripheral blood. Here the CDR3 DNA reads TGCGCCAGCAGCTTTACGGGAGGGCGGAACGAGCAGTACTTC. Protein: CASSFTGGRNEQYF.